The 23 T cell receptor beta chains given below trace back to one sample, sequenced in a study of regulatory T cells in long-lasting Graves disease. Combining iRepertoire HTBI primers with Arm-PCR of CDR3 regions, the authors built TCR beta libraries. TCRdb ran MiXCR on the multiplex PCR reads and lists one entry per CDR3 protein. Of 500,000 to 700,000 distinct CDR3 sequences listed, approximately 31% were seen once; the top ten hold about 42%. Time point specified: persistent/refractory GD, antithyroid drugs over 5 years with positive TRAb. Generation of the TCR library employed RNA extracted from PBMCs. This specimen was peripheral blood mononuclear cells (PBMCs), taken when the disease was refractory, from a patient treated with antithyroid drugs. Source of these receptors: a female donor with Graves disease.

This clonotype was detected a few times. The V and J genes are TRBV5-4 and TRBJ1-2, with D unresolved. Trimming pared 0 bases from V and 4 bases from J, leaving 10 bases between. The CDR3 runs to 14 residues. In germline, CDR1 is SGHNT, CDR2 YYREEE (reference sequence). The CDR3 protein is CASSLAGVAYGYTF. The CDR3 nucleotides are TGTGCCAGCAGCTTGGCCGGAGTTGCCTATGGCTACACCTTC.

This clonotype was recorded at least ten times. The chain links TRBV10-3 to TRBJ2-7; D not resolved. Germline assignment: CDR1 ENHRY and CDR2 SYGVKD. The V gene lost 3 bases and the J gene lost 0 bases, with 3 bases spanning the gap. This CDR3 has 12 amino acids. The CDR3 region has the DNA TGTGCCATCAGTGACAGCTCCTACGAGCAGTACTTC. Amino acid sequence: CAISDSSYEQYF.

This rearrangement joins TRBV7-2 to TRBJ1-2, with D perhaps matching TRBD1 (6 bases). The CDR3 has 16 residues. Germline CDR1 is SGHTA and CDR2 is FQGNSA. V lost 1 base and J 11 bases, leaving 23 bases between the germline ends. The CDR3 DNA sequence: TGTGCCAGCAGCTTAGGGGGGGCCGGGCGACGGGAAGGTTACACCTTC. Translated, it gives CASSLGGAGRREGYTF.

The CDR3 region has the DNA TGTGCCAGCAGCTTAGAGGTAGCGGGGCTCTACGAGCAGTACTTC. Protein product: CASSLEVAGLYEQYF. The chain combines TRBV11-2 with TRBJ2-7, with TRBD2 identical over 8 bases. This CDR3 is built from 15 residues. Germline CDR1 reads SGHAT; CDR2 reads FQNNGV. Unmatched junction bases numbered 4, after V lost 0 bases and J lost 3 bases.

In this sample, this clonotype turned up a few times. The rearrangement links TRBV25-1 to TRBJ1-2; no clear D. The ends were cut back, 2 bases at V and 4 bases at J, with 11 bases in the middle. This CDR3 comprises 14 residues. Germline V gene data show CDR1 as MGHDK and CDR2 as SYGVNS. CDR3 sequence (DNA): TGTGCCAGCAGTGAACGGACGGCACCCTATGGCTACACCTTC. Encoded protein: CASSERTAPYGYTF.

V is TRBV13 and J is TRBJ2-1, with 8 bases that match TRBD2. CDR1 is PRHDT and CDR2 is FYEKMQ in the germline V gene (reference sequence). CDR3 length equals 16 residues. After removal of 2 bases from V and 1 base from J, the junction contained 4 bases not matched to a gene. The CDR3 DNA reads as TGTGCCAGCAGCTTATCGGCTAGCGGGTCCTACAATGAGCAGTTCTTC. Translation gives CASSLSASGSYNEQFF. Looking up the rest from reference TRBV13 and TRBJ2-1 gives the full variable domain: AAGVIQSPRHLIKEKRETATLKCYPIPRHDTVYWYQQGPGQDPQFLISFYEKMQSDKGSIPDRFSAQQFSDYHSELNMSSLELGDSALYFCASSLSASGSYNEQFFGPGTRLTVL.

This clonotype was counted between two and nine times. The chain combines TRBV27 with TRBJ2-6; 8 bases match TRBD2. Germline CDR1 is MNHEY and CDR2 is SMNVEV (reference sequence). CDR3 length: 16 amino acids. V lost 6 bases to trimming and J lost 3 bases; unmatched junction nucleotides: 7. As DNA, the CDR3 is TGTGCCAGCAGCCTCATCACTAGCGGTGGGGCCAACGTCCTGACTTTC. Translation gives CASSLITSGGANVLTF.

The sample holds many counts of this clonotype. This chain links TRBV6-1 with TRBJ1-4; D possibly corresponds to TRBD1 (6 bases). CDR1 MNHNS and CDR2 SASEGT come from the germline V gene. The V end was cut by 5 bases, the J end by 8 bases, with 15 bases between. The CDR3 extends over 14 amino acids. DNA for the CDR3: TGTGCCAGCAGTCGGGACAAGGTTGGAGAAAAACTGTTTTTT. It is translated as CASSRDKVGEKLFF.

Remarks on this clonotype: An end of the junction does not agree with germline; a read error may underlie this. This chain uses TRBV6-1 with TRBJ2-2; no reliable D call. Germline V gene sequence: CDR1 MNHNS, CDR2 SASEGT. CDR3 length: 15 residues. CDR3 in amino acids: CVSRPHYGNTGELFF. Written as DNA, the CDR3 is TGTGTCAGCAGACCGCATTACGGGAACACCGGGGAGCTGTTTTTT.

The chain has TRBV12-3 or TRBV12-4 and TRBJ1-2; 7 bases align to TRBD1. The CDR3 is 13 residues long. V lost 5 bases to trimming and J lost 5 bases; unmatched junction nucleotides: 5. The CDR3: CASSQTTGYGYTF. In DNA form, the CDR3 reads TGTGCCAGCAGTCAAACGACAGGGTATGGCTACACCTTC.

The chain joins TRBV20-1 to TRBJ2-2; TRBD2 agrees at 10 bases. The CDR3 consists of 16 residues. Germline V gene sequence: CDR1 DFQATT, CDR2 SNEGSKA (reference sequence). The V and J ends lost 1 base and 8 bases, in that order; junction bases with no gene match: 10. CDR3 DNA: TGCAGTGCTAGAGCGGATAGCGGGAGGTCCCAGGGGGAGCTGTTTTTT. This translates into CSARADSGRSQGELFF.

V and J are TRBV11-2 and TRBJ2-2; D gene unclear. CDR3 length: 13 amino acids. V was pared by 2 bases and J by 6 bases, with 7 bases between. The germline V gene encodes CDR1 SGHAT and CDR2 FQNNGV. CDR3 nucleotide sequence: TGTGCCAGCAGCTTAATTTACGCCGGGGAGCTGTTTTTT. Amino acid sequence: CASSLIYAGELFF.

For the CDR3, the DNA is TGTGCCACCAGCCCTAGAGCAATCGGGGAGCTGTTTTTT. Its translation: CATSPRAIGELFF. The V and J genes are TRBV15 and TRBJ2-2; no definite D call. This CDR3 contains 13 residues. The germline V gene encodes CDR1 LNHNV and CDR2 YYDKDF (reference sequence). V was clipped by 5 bases and J by 7 bases, with 11 bases between them.

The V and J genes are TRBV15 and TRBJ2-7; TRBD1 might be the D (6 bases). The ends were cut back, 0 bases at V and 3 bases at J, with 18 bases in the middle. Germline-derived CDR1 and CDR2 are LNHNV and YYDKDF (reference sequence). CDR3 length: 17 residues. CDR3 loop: CATSRDRGRGLNYEQYF. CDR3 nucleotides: TGTGCCACCAGCAGAGATCGAGGCAGGGGTTTAAACTACGAGCAGTACTTC.

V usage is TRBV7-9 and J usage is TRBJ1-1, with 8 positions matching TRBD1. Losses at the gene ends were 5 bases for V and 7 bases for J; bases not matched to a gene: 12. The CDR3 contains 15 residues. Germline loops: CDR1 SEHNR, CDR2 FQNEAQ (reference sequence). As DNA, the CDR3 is TGTGCCAGCAGCCGTTCGACAGGGGTTCACGGTGAAGCTTTCTTT. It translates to CASSRSTGVHGEAFF.

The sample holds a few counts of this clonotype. The CDR3 is CASSYDGYEKLFF. The CDR3 bases are TGTGCCAGCAGTTACGACGGATATGAAAAACTGTTTTTT. This sequence joins TRBV6-5 and TRBJ1-4, with D hard to call. This CDR3 comprises 13 residues. Trimming stripped 2 bases from V and 6 bases from J, with 7 bases between. CDR1 MNHEY and CDR2 SVGAGI come from the germline V gene.

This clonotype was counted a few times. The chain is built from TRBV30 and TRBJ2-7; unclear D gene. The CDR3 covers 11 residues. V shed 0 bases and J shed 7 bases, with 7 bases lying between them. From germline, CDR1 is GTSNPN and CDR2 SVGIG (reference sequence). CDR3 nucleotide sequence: TGTGCCTGGAGTGTACGTGGGGAGCAGTACTTC. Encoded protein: CAWSVRGEQYF.

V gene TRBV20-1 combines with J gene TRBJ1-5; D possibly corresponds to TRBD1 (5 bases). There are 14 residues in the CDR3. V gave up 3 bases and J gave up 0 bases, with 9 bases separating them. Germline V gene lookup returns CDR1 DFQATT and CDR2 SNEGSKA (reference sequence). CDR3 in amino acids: CSARRGLSNQPQHF. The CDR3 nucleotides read TGCAGTGCTAGGAGGGGTCTTAGCAATCAGCCCCAGCATTTT.

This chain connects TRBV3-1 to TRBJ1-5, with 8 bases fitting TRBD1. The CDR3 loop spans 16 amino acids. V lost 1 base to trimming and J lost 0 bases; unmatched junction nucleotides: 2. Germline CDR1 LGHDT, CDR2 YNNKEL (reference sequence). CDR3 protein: CASSQGQGPSNQPQHF. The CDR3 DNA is TGTGCCAGCAGCCAAGGACAGGGGCCTAGCAATCAGCCCCAGCATTTT.

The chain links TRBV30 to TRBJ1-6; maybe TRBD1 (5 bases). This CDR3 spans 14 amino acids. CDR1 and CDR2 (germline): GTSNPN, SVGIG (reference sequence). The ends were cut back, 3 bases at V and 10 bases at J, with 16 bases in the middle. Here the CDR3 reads CAWRRRGSDSPLHF. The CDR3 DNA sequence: TGTGCCTGGAGACGGAGGGGTTCGGACTCACCCCTCCACTTT. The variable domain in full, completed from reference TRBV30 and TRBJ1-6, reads SQTIHQWPATLVQPVGSPLSLECTVEGTSNPNLYWYRQAAGRGLQLLFYSVGIGQISSEVPQNLSASRPQDRQFILSSKKLLLSDSGFYLCAWRRRGSDSPLHFGNGTRLTVT.

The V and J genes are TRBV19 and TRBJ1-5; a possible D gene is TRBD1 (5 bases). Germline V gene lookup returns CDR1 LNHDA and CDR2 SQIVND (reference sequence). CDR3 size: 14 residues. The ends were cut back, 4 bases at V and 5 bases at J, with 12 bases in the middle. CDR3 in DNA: TGTGCCAGTAGTACCCCAGGGTTCGATCAGCCCCAGCATTTT. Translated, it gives CASSTPGFDQPQHF.

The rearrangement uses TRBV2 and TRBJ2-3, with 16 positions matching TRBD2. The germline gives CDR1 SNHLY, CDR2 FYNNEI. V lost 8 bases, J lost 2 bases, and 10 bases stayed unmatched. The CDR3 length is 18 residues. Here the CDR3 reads CASGTGTSGRGDTDTQYF. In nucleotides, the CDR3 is TGTGCCAGCGGGACGGGGACTAGCGGGAGGGGAGACACAGATACGCAGTATTTT.

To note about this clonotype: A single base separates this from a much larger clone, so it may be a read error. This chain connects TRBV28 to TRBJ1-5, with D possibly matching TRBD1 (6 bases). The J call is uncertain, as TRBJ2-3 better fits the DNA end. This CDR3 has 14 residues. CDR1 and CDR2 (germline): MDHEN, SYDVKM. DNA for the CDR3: TGTGCCAGCAGGCCTACAGGGACCAATCAGCCCCAGTATTTT. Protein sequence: CASRPTGTNQPQYF.